This T cell receptor (beta chain) was recovered during a study of tumor-infiltrating lymphocytes in localized non-small cell lung cancer. Whole-study context: Resected tumor was paired with non-adjacent uninvolved lung from the same patient. Study-wide results and limits: Compared with uninvolved lung, tumors showed higher T cell infiltration by TCRbeta sequencing. Different pieces of the same tissue went to different assays, confounding technical variation with intratumor heterogeneity.

This clone was found once. Its specificity is not known. Produced via immunoSEQ multiplex PCR; TCRdb's table is partial and in-frame only. The sample consists of approximately 17,000 clones, approximately 70% of them appearing once. The CDR3 covers 15 residues. Looked up from germline, CDR1 is SNHLY and CDR2 is FYNNEI. V lost 5 bases, J lost 5 bases, and 18 bases lay in between. The TCR originated in a human donor with non-small cell lung cancer. The rearrangement joins TRBV2 to TRBJ2-5; a weak D match, TRBD2 (6 bases). The specimen sequenced was lung tumor tissue. CDR3 residues: CASSRDSFGGETQYF. The CDR3 DNA sequence: TGTGCCAGCAGTCGGGACTCTTTTGGGGGGGAGACCCAGTACTTC.